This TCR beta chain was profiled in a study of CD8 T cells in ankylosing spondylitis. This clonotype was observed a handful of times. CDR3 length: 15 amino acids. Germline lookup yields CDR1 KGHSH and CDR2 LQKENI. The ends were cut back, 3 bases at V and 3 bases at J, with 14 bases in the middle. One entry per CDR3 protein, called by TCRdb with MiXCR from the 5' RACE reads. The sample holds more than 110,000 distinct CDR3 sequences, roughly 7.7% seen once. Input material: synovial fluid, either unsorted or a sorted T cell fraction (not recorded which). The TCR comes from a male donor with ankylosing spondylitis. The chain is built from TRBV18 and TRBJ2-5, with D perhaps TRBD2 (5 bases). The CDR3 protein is CASSPPAGRKETQYF. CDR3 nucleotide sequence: TGTGCCAGCTCACCGCCCGCGGGCAGAAAAGAGACCCAGTACTTC.